What follows is one T cell receptor (beta chain) and its context. Its antigen is unidentified. Assay used: immunoSEQ multiplex PCR; TCRdb lists only in-frame clones, some missing. The sample shows over 150,000 clones, 88% of them seen only once. These data are taken from a study of T cell responses to AZD1222 COVID-19 vaccine. The study, taken as a whole, reports: Samples come after the peak T cell response, not at day 14. The breadth and depth of Spike-specific TCRs increased once two AZD1222 doses had been given.

CDR1 MDHEN and CDR2 SYDVKM come from the germline V gene. CDR3 length equals 14 residues. Between the trimmed V and J ends, which lost 2 bases and 4 bases, there was a span of 11 bases. Material: peripheral blood, obtained on day 0 of AZD1222 vaccination. The receptor was isolated from an adult in good health. This rearrangement joins TRBV28 to TRBJ1-2; no reliable D call. CDR3 region: CASSLSPRSYGYTF. CDR3 in DNA: TGTGCCAGCAGTTTAAGTCCCAGGAGCTATGGCTACACCTTC.